This T cell receptor (beta chain) was recovered during a study of shared clonotypes between healthy human individuals. The CDR3 spans 13 residues. V lost 3 bases and J 9 bases, leaving 13 bases between the germline ends. Germline V gene sequence: CDR1 SGDLS, CDR2 YYNGEE. Selected positively for CCR7 and CD45RO-negative, naive CD8 cells excluded terminally differentiated effector memory CD45RA+ cells. TCRdb keeps only in-frame clones here, not all; method: immunoSEQ multiplex PCR. The sample consists of millions of clones, approximately 94% of them appearing once. The sample taken for sequencing was naive CD8+ T cells sorted from blood. The J gene is TRBJ2-1, the V gene TRBV9, with D tentatively TRBD1 or TRBD2 (5 bases each). The clonotype comes from a man aged 18 to 35 in good health. CDR3 region: CASSERGHFEQFF. In nucleotides, the CDR3 is TGTGCCAGCAGCGAGAGGGGCCATTTTGAGCAGTTCTTC.